This TCR beta chain was obtained from a study of OX40 agonist ivuxolimab in advanced cancers. The CDR3 runs to 11 residues. Germline CDR1 GTSNPN, CDR2 SVGIG (reference sequence). Trimming pared 3 bases from V and 10 bases from J, leaving 10 bases between. TCRdb keeps only in-frame clones here, not all; method: immunoSEQ multiplex PCR. The sample includes 50,000 to 70,000 clones, about 83% of them seen just once. This clone was observed once. The antigen is not known. Study-wide findings and caveats: Antigens targeted by the expanded peripheral T cells were not determined. CD4+ and CD8+ blood T cells expanded clonally by week 6 at 0.1 to 3.0 mg/kg. In a subset of nonresponders, normalized T-cell clonal expansion was also low.

The source material was CD4+ or CD8+ T cells sorted from blood, sampled in a trial of the OX40 agonist ivuxolimab. V gene TRBV30 combines with J gene TRBJ2-4; weak D call: TRBD1 (6 bases). This receptor was obtained from an adult with an advanced solid tumor such as melanoma, head and neck, liver or kidney cancer. The CDR3 nucleotides are TGTGCCTGGAGCAACCAGGGGATTCAGTACTTC. Protein product: CAWSNQGIQYF. The full variable domain, completed using reference TRBV30 and TRBJ2-4, is SQTIHQWPATLVQPVGSPLSLECTVEGTSNPNLYWYRQAAGRGLQLLFYSVGIGQISSEVPQNLSASRPQDRQFILSSKKLLLSDSGFYLCAWSNQGIQYFGAGTRLSVL.